Below are 24 T cell receptor beta chains sequenced from a single sample in a study of response to subunit inactivated influenza vaccine. One entry per CDR3 protein results from TCRdb running MiXCR on the RT-PCR reads. The sample carries approximately 480,000 distinct CDR3 sequences, about a tenth recorded once. Source: PBMCs from blood, taken 35 to 45 days after vaccination. The receptors originated from a man aged 45-65 years who received an inactivated influenza vaccine.

This clonotype was observed a handful of times. CDR3 DNA sequence: TGTGCCAGCAGTGACCTACTAGCGGGGGGTAACCTTGAGCAGTATTTT. Translation: CASSDLLAGGNLEQYF. This chain uses TRBV25-1 with TRBJ2-3; 12 bases align to TRBD2. V shed 3 bases, J shed 11 bases, and the junction held 12 bases outside the gene matches. This CDR3 has 16 amino acids. The germline gives CDR1 MGHDK, CDR2 SYGVNS.

The chain employs TRBV3-1 and TRBJ2-5; D remains unclear. Per germline, CDR1 LGHDT and CDR2 YNNKEL (reference sequence). The V and J ends lost 0 bases and 1 base respectively, with 6 bases between them. The CDR3 length is 14 residues. The CDR3 sequence: CASSQDVGQETQYF. CDR3 bases: TGTGCCAGCAGCCAAGATGTTGGCCAAGAGACCCAGTACTTC.

The J gene is TRBJ2-5, the V gene TRBV6-2 or TRBV6-3; 7 nucleotides agree with TRBD1. Germline CDR1 and CDR2: MNHEY and SVGEGT. V dropped 6 bases and J dropped 4; count of bases not matched to a gene: 14. This CDR3 comprises 16 residues. The CDR3 here is CASSPLPAGGRETQYF. CDR3 in DNA: TGTGCCAGCAGCCCTCTCCCGGCAGGGGGTCGAGAGACCCAGTACTTC.

The chain has TRBV20-1 and TRBJ2-1; D not resolved. The germline V gene encodes CDR1 DFQATT and CDR2 SNEGSKA (reference sequence). Trimming shortened V by 4 bases and J by 10 bases, and 11 bases separated the two germline ends. CDR3 length equals 11 residues. DNA of the CDR3: TGCAGTGCTAATGGCGTCAAGGAGCAGTTCTTC. Residues: CSANGVKEQFF.

This clonotype was observed a handful of times. The J gene is TRBJ1-1, the V gene TRBV5-1, with D hard to call. V gave up 4 bases and J gave up 5 bases, with 12 bases separating them. This CDR3 is 13 amino acids long. Per the germline V gene, CDR1 is SGHRS and CDR2 is YFSETQ. The CDR3: CASSQDVRTEAFF. The CDR3 DNA follows: TGCGCCAGCAGCCAGGATGTGCGGACTGAAGCTTTCTTT.

The V call is TRBV28, the J call TRBJ2-3; D may match TRBD1 or TRBD2 (6 bases each). Germline V gene sequence: CDR1 MDHEN, CDR2 SYDVKM. Trimming removed 4 bases from V and 0 bases from J, with 20 bases in between. The CDR3 is 18 amino acids. The CDR3 DNA follows: TGTGCCAGCAGTTCGGTGGGGGGCCAATTTCATAGCACAGATACGCAGTATTTT. Its protein product is CASSSVGGQFHSTDTQYF.

This clonotype occurred many times. The chain carries TRBV3-1 and TRBJ2-7; D ambiguous. V was clipped by 1 base and J by 4 bases, with 5 bases between them. CDR3 length: 12 residues. Germline loops: CDR1 LGHDT, CDR2 YNNKEL (reference sequence). CDR3 coding DNA: TGTGCCAGCAGCCAAGTGGGGTACGAGCAGTACTTC. It encodes CASSQVGYEQYF.

This clonotype has more than one count but fewer than ten. The rearrangement joins TRBV4-1 to TRBJ2-2; D is ambiguous. Trimming took 6 bases from V and 0 from J, leaving 8 bases between them. The CDR3 is made up of 14 amino acids. CDR1 and CDR2 (germline): MGHRA, YSYEKL. The CDR3 DNA is TGCGCCAGCAGGGTGGCAGCGAACACCGGGGAGCTGTTTTTT. It codes for CASRVAANTGELFF.

A few counts support this clonotype. The chain recombines TRBV20-1 with TRBJ2-2; no definite D call. Trimming removed 2 bases from V and 7 bases from J, with 20 bases in between. The length of the CDR3 is 16 residues. Germline values: CDR1 DFQATT, CDR2 SNEGSKA (reference sequence). The CDR3 sequence: CSARRARTAQNGELFF. CDR3 sequence (DNA): TGCAGTGCTAGACGGGCTAGGACGGCACAAAACGGGGAGCTGTTTTTT.

The chain couples TRBV29-1 to TRBJ2-3; weak D call: TRBD1 (5 bases). This CDR3 is built from 10 residues. Trimming took 7 bases from V and 6 from J, leaving 8 bases between them. Germline lookup yields CDR1 SQVTM and CDR2 ANQGSEA. CDR3 DNA: TGCAGCGATGGGGCGGATACGCAGTATTTT. This encodes CSDGADTQYF.

This clonotype was detected many times. The chain employs TRBV10-3 and TRBJ2-2; D might be TRBD2 (6 bases). Germline values: CDR1 ENHRY, CDR2 SYGVKD. With 4 bases removed from V and 1 base from J, the gap between germline ends came to 10 bases. CDR3 length: 15 amino acids. CDR3 in amino acids: CAISAGTQNTGELFF. CDR3 nucleotide sequence: TGTGCCATCAGTGCGGGGACTCAGAACACCGGGGAGCTGTTTTTT.

The gene calls are TRBV11-2 and TRBJ1-2, with 8 nucleotides matching TRBD1. The CDR3 spans 14 residues. With V trimmed by 1 base and J by 4 bases, 2 bases remained unmatched. The germline V gene has CDR1 SGHAT and CDR2 FQNNGV. The CDR3 loop is CASSLGTGLYGYTF. The CDR3 coding sequence is TGTGCCAGCAGCTTAGGGACAGGGCTCTATGGCTACACCTTC.

This chain links TRBV6-1 with TRBJ2-7; TRBD2 matches 12 bases. J gave up 2 bases and V 6 bases, and 2 bases lay outside the gene matches. This CDR3 comprises 14 residues. Germline lookup yields CDR1 MNHNS and CDR2 SASEGT. The CDR3 region is CASRRLAGAYEQYF. DNA of the CDR3: TGTGCCAGCAGGCGACTAGCGGGGGCCTACGAGCAGTACTTC.

The sample holds a few counts of this clonotype. The chain joins TRBV3-1 to TRBJ2-6; a weak D match, TRBD1 (5 bases). Germline CDR1 reads LGHDT; CDR2 reads YNNKEL (reference sequence). This CDR3 has 17 amino acids. Trimming took 3 bases from V and 0 from J, leaving 12 bases between them. The CDR3 bases are TGTGCCAGCAGCCAGCGAAGACAGAACTCTGGGGCCAACGTCCTGACTTTC. Its protein product is CASSQRRQNSGANVLTF.

This clonotype was detected ten times or more. The chain has TRBV29-1 and TRBJ1-1; D is possibly TRBD1 (6 bases). CDR1 is SQVTM and CDR2 is ANQGSEA in the germline V gene. CDR3 length equals 15 residues. Trimming took off 7 bases at V and 5 bases at J, with 23 bases between the two ends. DNA for the CDR3: TGCAGCGCTGGCCCCGGACAGAACCCGGGTACTGAAGCTTTCTTT. Its translation: CSAGPGQNPGTEAFF.

This clonotype was counted between two and nine times. The V and J genes are TRBV12-3 or TRBV12-4 and TRBJ1-2; D ambiguous. The V end lost 0 bases, the J end lost 8 bases, and 7 bases lay between the germline ends. This CDR3 comprises 12 residues. The CDR3 DNA is TGTGCCAGCAGTTTAGCCGGCGGCGGCTACACCTTC. This encodes CASSLAGGGYTF.

This clonotype was picked up a small number of times. The chain uses TRBV20-1 and TRBJ2-1, with 12 positions matching TRBD2. V dropped 6 bases and J dropped 5; count of bases not matched to a gene: 5. This CDR3 is 14 amino acids long. Germline CDR1 and CDR2: DFQATT and SNEGSKA (reference sequence). The chain's CDR3 is CSATGTSGHNEQFF. CDR3 nucleotide sequence: TGCAGTGCAACCGGGACTAGCGGGCACAATGAGCAGTTCTTC.

The V and J genes are TRBV28 and TRBJ1-4, with D possibly TRBD1 on 6 matching bases. V dropped 7 bases and J dropped 3 bases, with 12 bases sitting between them. The CDR3 has 14 residues. The germline V gene has CDR1 MDHEN and CDR2 SYDVKM. CDR3 sequence reads: CASTHRASNEKLFF. The CDR3 DNA reads TGTGCCAGCACCCACAGGGCGTCTAATGAAAAACTGTTTTTT.

This clonotype has ten or more counts. The genes are TRBV10-1 and TRBJ2-1; D call uncertain. The CDR3 spans 12 residues. V was cut by 6 bases and J by 8 bases, with 11 bases left in between. Germline V CDR1 and CDR2: WNHNN, SYGVQD (reference sequence). The CDR3 region has the DNA TGCGCCAGCAGAGGCCCCGGCTATGAGCAGTTCTTC. Its translation: CASRGPGYEQFF.

This clonotype was seen at least ten times. The chain recombines TRBV12-3 or TRBV12-4 with TRBJ2-1; 10 nucleotides align to TRBD1. Trimming cost V 4 bases and J 3 bases; bases outside gene matches: 9. There are 17 residues in the CDR3. CDR3 nucleotide sequence: TGTGCCAGCAGTTCCTCGGGACAGGGGAGGTACTACAATGAGCAGTTCTTC. Amino acid sequence: CASSSSGQGRYYNEQFF.

This clonotype was counted a few times. The chain combines TRBV5-1 with TRBJ2-2, with 9 bases that match TRBD2. V shed 1 base, J shed 5 bases, and the junction held 18 bases outside the gene matches. The CDR3 length is 20 residues. Germline CDR1 is SGHRS and CDR2 is YFSETQ. In DNA, the CDR3 is TGCGCCAGCAGCTTGAAGTCTCGGCTAGCGGGACGGTGGGGGACCGGGGAGCTGTTTTTT. Its translation is CASSLKSRLAGRWGTGELFF.

The chain combines TRBV6-5 with TRBJ2-1, with D possibly matching TRBD1 (5 bases). CDR1 and CDR2 (germline): MNHEY, SVGAGI. The V end was cut by 2 bases, the J end by 4 bases, with 15 bases between. The CDR3 is 16 residues long. CDR3 sequence reads: CASSYVQALGYNEQFF. The CDR3 nucleotides are TGTGCCAGCAGTTACGTACAGGCCCTTGGGTACAATGAGCAGTTCTTC.

This clonotype appeared many times. V usage is TRBV10-3 and J usage is TRBJ2-1; tentative D call: TRBD1 (5 bases). From germline, CDR1 is ENHRY and CDR2 SYGVKD. CDR3 size: 14 residues. The V gene lost 10 bases and the J gene lost 4 bases, with 17 bases spanning the gap. The CDR3 sequence is CATGKQVPYNEQFF. As DNA, the CDR3 is TGTGCCACCGGAAAACAGGTTCCTTACAATGAGCAGTTCTTC.

This clonotype was seen a handful of times. The chain joins TRBV11-2 to TRBJ2-3; D not certain. Germline V lookup: CDR1 SGHAT, CDR2 FQNNGV. Trimming removed 5 bases from V and 0 bases from J, with 15 bases in between. The CDR3 runs to 16 residues. As DNA, the CDR3 is TGTGCCAGCAGCCGTGAACCCATCCAAAGCACAGATACGCAGTATTTT. Translating gives CASSREPIQSTDTQYF.